This passage covers 32 T cell receptor beta chains from one sample sequenced in a study of Graves' ophthalmopathy and Graves' hyperthyroidism. The sequenced template was RNA, covering the TCR beta CDR3 region. First-round RT-PCR employed HTBI primers, with a second-round multiplex PCR after it. TCRdb reanalysed the multiplex PCR reads using MiXCR and keeps one entry per CDR3 protein. The table has 300,000 to 400,000 distinct CDR3 sequences, 15% to 20% seen once. The sequenced material came from peripheral blood. The receptors derive from an adult man with Graves' ophthalmopathy.

This clonotype was seen at least ten times. The rearrangement joins TRBV7-2 to TRBJ2-4, with 8 positions matching TRBD2. The CDR3 contains 14 residues. Germline V gives CDR1 SGHTA, CDR2 FQGNSA. Trimming at V came to 8 bases and at J to 7 bases, leaving 10 bases not matched to a gene. For the CDR3, the DNA is TGTGCCAGCTCAGCCGGGGGGGTCAAGAACATTCAGTACTTC. Amino acids: CASSAGGVKNIQYF.

This clonotype was seen at least ten times. The chain couples TRBV27 to TRBJ2-7; 8 bases are shared with TRBD2. V lost 5 bases to trimming and J lost 0 bases; unmatched junction nucleotides: 6. Germline loops: CDR1 MNHEY, CDR2 SMNVEV (reference sequence). This CDR3 comprises 15 residues. The CDR3 coding sequence is TGTGCCAGCAGTACCTATAGCGGGGCCTCCTACGAGCAGTACTTC. It translates to CASSTYSGASYEQYF.

The gene calls are TRBV10-3 and TRBJ2-6, with D uncertain. The V end lost 5 bases, the J end lost 0 bases, and 8 bases lay between the germline ends. From germline, CDR1 is ENHRY and CDR2 SYGVKD. This CDR3 has 15 amino acids. CDR3 DNA: TGTGCCATCAGTATGGTGGGCTCTGGGGCCAACGTCCTGACTTTC. This encodes CAISMVGSGANVLTF.

V and J are TRBV6-4 and TRBJ2-5; 8 nucleotides line up with TRBD1. This CDR3 has 14 residues. Germline V gives CDR1 MRHNA, CDR2 SNTAGT. With 7 bases clipped from V and 0 bases from J, the junction kept 4 bases outside the gene matches. The DNA for the CDR3 is TGTGCCAGCACGACAGGGGTTTACCAAGAGACCCAGTACTTC. Amino acids: CASTTGVYQETQYF.

This clonotype has a count of ten or more. CDR3 bases: TGTGCCAGCAGCCCAAGGACAGCCTACGAGCAGTACTTC. Protein sequence: CASSPRTAYEQYF. The chain employs TRBV7-9 and TRBJ2-7, with D perhaps matching TRBD1 (6 bases). The CDR3 runs 13 residues. The germline V gene has CDR1 SEHNR and CDR2 FQNEAQ (reference sequence). V lost 5 bases, J lost 2 bases, and 10 bases lay in between.

The J gene is TRBJ1-2, the V gene TRBV28; 7 bases align to TRBD1. Losses at the gene ends were 5 bases for V and 4 bases for J; bases not matched to a gene: 10. The CDR3 is 15 amino acids. Germline CDR1 reads MDHEN; CDR2 reads SYDVKM. The CDR3 region is CASSKSPGGFYGYTF. CDR3 bases: TGTGCCAGCAGTAAAAGCCCAGGGGGGTTCTATGGCTACACCTTC.

At least ten counts were recorded for this clonotype. This chain uses TRBV20-1 with TRBJ2-5; perhaps TRBD2 as D (5 bases). CDR1 is DFQATT, CDR2 SNEGSKA, per germline (reference sequence). CDR3 length equals 12 residues. Trimming took 4 bases from V and 5 from J, leaving 11 bases between them. The CDR3 region is CSATGVRETQYF. The CDR3 nucleotides are TGCAGTGCTACCGGGGTGAGGGAGACCCAGTACTTC.

This clonotype was counted a few times. The V and J genes are TRBV7-2 and TRBJ2-7; a weak D match, TRBD1 (6 bases). Trimming took 4 bases from V and 1 from J, leaving 11 bases between them. The germline CDR1 and CDR2 sequences are SGHTA and FQGNSA. This CDR3 is built from 14 residues. Here the CDR3 DNA reads TGTGCCAGCAGCTCGAGACAGGATTCCTACGAGCAGTACTTC. Protein sequence: CASSSRQDSYEQYF.

The chain employs TRBV11-1 and TRBJ2-7; D call uncertain. V shed 3 bases and J shed 7 bases, with 16 bases lying between them. Germline V gives CDR1 SGHAT, CDR2 FQDESV (reference sequence). The CDR3 extends over 14 amino acids. The CDR3 sequence is CASSLGPERGEQYF. DNA of the CDR3: TGTGCCAGCAGCTTGGGTCCGGAGCGTGGGGAGCAGTACTTC.

This chain connects TRBV6-5 to TRBJ2-7; no reliable D call. V shed 0 bases and J shed 1 base, with 10 bases lying between them. Germline assignment: CDR1 MNHEY and CDR2 SVGAGI. The CDR3 is 15 amino acids. Here the CDR3 reads CASSYSMARSYEQYF. CDR3 sequence (DNA): TGTGCCAGCAGTTACTCGATGGCTCGGTCCTACGAGCAGTACTTC.

The table lists this clonotype with many counts. At one end, the junction sequence differs from germline, possibly due to a read error. The rearrangement joins TRBV6-1 to TRBJ1-1, with D tentatively TRBD1 (6 bases). Germline CDR1 is MNHNS and CDR2 is SASEGT. This CDR3 comprises 11 residues. The CDR3 DNA reads as TGTGCCAGCACCAGGGAAGGACAGACCGCCTTT. This sequence encodes CASTREGQTAF.

This clonotype was counted ten times or more. The chain has TRBV20-1 and TRBJ2-7, with D possibly TRBD2 on 6 matching bases. Germline CDR1 reads DFQATT; CDR2 reads SNEGSKA (reference sequence). The CDR3 spans 15 residues. The V end lost 1 base, the J end lost 3 bases, and 16 bases lay between the germline ends. In DNA form, the CDR3 reads TGCAGTGCTAGAGGGGAAGGCGGGGCTGGCTACGAGCAGTACTTC. Translating it yields CSARGEGGAGYEQYF.

V usage is TRBV12-3 or TRBV12-4 and J usage is TRBJ1-2; 7 bases match TRBD1. This CDR3 region has 14 residues. V shed 7 bases and J 1 base; nucleotides not matched to a gene: 6. This chain's CDR3 is CASIGGGLNYGYTF. The CDR3 nucleotides read TGTGCCAGCATTGGAGGGGGCCTTAACTATGGCTACACCTTC.

The chain carries TRBV13 and TRBJ2-7; D is possibly TRBD2 (6 bases). The germline V and J ends were trimmed by 7 bases and 5 bases, with 18 bases remaining between them. There are 14 residues in the CDR3. Germline values: CDR1 PRHDT, CDR2 FYEKMQ (reference sequence). The CDR3: CASKTRSLVHEQYF. CDR3 nucleotides: TGTGCCAGCAAGACTAGGAGTCTAGTTCACGAGCAGTACTTC.

This clonotype was found many times. V is TRBV20-1 and J is TRBJ1-5; D not resolved. CDR1 DFQATT and CDR2 SNEGSKA come from the germline V gene (reference sequence). The CDR3 consists of 16 residues. Trimming removed 0 bases at V and 2 bases at J, with 14 bases between. CDR3 protein: CSARDNELFRNQPQHF. In nucleotides, the CDR3 is TGCAGTGCTAGAGATAACGAGCTTTTCCGCAATCAGCCCCAGCATTTT.

This clonotype was recorded a few times. The chain couples TRBV15 to TRBJ2-4; D might be TRBD1 (6 bases). Germline V lookup: CDR1 LNHNV, CDR2 YYDKDF (reference sequence). The length of the CDR3 is 14 residues. Between the trimmed V and J ends, which lost 5 bases and 11 bases, there was a span of 19 bases. The CDR3 sequence is CATSHNTDRLLQYF. In DNA, the CDR3 is TGTGCCACCAGCCACAATACGGACAGACTCCTTCAGTACTTC.

This clonotype showed up just a few times. This could be a read error, since a much larger clone is one nucleotide away. The chain is built from TRBV29-1 and TRBJ1-5; D call uncertain. The CDR3 spans 13 residues. V was trimmed by 7 bases and J by 11 bases, leaving 21 bases between them. From germline, CDR1 is SQVTM and CDR2 ANQGSEA. CDR3 residues: CSAIVDGRLSQHF. The CDR3 DNA is TGCAGCGCCATAGTCGATGGCCGTTTATCCCAGCATTTT.

The chain has TRBV6-1 and TRBJ1-5, with D possibly being TRBD1 (6 bases). The CDR3 is made up of 14 amino acids. Germline loops: CDR1 MNHNS, CDR2 SASEGT. V lost 4 bases and J lost 5, with 12 bases in between. The CDR3 DNA sequence: TGTGCCAGCAGTGGACACAGGGATGATCAGCCCCAGCATTTT. Encoded protein: CASSGHRDDQPQHF.

There are many counts of this clonotype. The rearrangement joins TRBV28 to TRBJ1-6, with TRBD1 matching over 10 bases. This CDR3 has 14 amino acids. Germline V gene sequence: CDR1 MDHEN, CDR2 SYDVKM. V shed 3 bases and J 10 bases; nucleotides not matched to a gene: 3. The CDR3 region has the DNA TGTGCCAGCAGTTTGACAGGGGGCGGGTCACCCCTCCACTTT. It is translated as CASSLTGGGSPLHF.

This clonotype appeared many times. The V gene is TRBV11-2, the J gene TRBJ2-6; D remains unclear. Trimming cost V 5 bases and J 0 bases, with 2 bases left between them. The CDR3 is 13 amino acids. CDR1 and CDR2 (germline): SGHAT, FQNNGV. CDR3 region: CASSASGANVLTF. The CDR3 bases are TGTGCCAGCAGCGCCTCTGGGGCCAACGTCCTGACTTTC.

There are many counts of this clonotype. The chain uses TRBV20-1 and TRBJ1-5; unclear D gene. Looked up from germline, CDR1 is DFQATT and CDR2 is SNEGSKA (reference sequence). The CDR3 loop spans 14 amino acids. Between the trimmed V and J ends, which lost 2 bases and 0 bases, there was a span of 8 bases. CDR3 nucleotides: TGCAGTGCTAGACTAGATTATAGCAATCAGCCCCAGCATTTT. Protein: CSARLDYSNQPQHF.

This clonotype has a single count. The chain has TRBV6-1 and TRBJ1-5, with 8 bases identical to TRBD1. Germline CDR1 reads MNHNS; CDR2 reads SASEGT. The CDR3 runs to 16 residues. Germline trimming cut 4 bases from V and 0 bases from J; bases unmatched to any gene: 5. The CDR3 DNA is TGTGCCAGCAGTGCCGACAGGGGCTTTAGCAATCAGCCCCAGCATTTT. Protein product: CASSADRGFSNQPQHF.

This clonotype occurred a few times. The CDR3 region has the DNA TGTGCCCAGGGTTCGACCGGACAGGCTGAAGCTTTCTTT. Its translation: CAQGSTGQAEAFF. The V call is TRBV30, the J call TRBJ1-1; 7 positions match TRBD1. Per the germline V gene, CDR1 is GTSNPN and CDR2 is SVGIG (reference sequence). Losses at the gene ends were 8 bases for V and 6 bases for J; bases not matched to a gene: 12. This CDR3 has 13 residues.

J is TRBJ2-7 and V is TRBV3-1; 14 positions match TRBD2. The CDR3 runs to 16 residues. From germline, CDR1 is LGHDT and CDR2 YNNKEL (reference sequence). Trimming cost V 3 bases and J 3 bases; bases outside gene matches: 4. CDR3 coding DNA: TGTGCCAGCAGCCATGGACTAGCGGGAGGCTACTACGAGCAGTACTTC. Residues: CASSHGLAGGYYEQYF.

This clonotype showed up many times. V is TRBV9 and J is TRBJ1-1, with 7 bases aligning to TRBD1. V gave up 0 bases and J gave up 5 bases; unmatched junction bases: 4. Germline CDR1 and CDR2: SGDLS and YYNGEE. This CDR3 is 14 amino acids long. The CDR3 spells CASSVGSGGTEAFF. The DNA for the CDR3 is TGTGCCAGCAGCGTAGGCTCAGGGGGAACTGAAGCTTTCTTT.

This clonotype was recorded many times. This rearrangement joins TRBV7-8 to TRBJ1-1; D unclear. Germline-derived CDR1 and CDR2 are SGHVS and FQNEAQ. Trimming cost V 5 bases and J 0 bases, with 13 bases left between them. This CDR3 comprises 15 residues. In nucleotides, the CDR3 is TGTGCCAGCAGCATACTCCAGAGGATGAACACTGAAGCTTTCTTT. Its protein product is CASSILQRMNTEAFF. Filled out from reference TRBV7-8 and TRBJ1-1, the complete variable domain reads GAGVSQSPRYKVAKRGQDVALRCDPISGHVSLFWYQQALGQGPEFLTYFQNEAQLDKSGLPSDRFFAERPEGSVSTLKIQRTQQEDSAVYLCASSILQRMNTEAFFGQGTRLTVV.

This clonotype was observed many times. The rearrangement links TRBV18 to TRBJ2-2, with D perhaps assigned TRBD1 or TRBD2 (6 bases each). Germline lookup yields CDR1 KGHSH and CDR2 LQKENI. V was clipped by 0 bases and J by 1 base, with 9 bases between them. The CDR3 totals 16 residues. CDR3 sequence: CASSPPGGQNTGELFF. The DNA of the CDR3 is TGTGCCAGCTCACCACCGGGGGGCCAGAACACCGGGGAGCTGTTTTTT.

A few counts support this clonotype. The rearrangement links TRBV7-6 to TRBJ1-3; D is unclear. Germline loops: CDR1 SGHVS, CDR2 FNYEAQ. This CDR3 contains 12 residues. With 0 bases removed from V and 8 bases from J, the gap between germline ends came to 5 bases. The CDR3 region has the DNA TGTGCCAGCAGCTTAGCAGGAGACACCATATATTTT. Translation: CASSLAGDTIYF. Variable domain in full (rest from reference TRBV7-6 and TRBJ1-3): GAGVSQSPRYKVTKRGQDVALRCDPISGHVSLYWYRQALGQGPEFLTYFNYEAQQDKSGLPNDRFSAERPEGSISTLTIQRTEQRDSAMYRCASSLAGDTIYFGEGSWLTVV.

This clonotype was observed at least ten times. The J gene is TRBJ1-5, the V gene TRBV6-5, with 10 bases lining up with TRBD1. The CDR3 is 16 residues long. Germline loops: CDR1 MNHEY, CDR2 SVGAGI. V was clipped by 6 bases and J by 0 bases; unmatched bases: 5. CDR3 loop: CASSQTGGYSNQPQHF. The CDR3 DNA follows: TGTGCCAGCAGCCAGACAGGGGGCTATAGCAATCAGCCCCAGCATTTT.

This clonotype was seen repeatedly, ten times or more. The chain recombines TRBV18 with TRBJ2-5; 14 bases line up with TRBD2. Germline loops: CDR1 KGHSH, CDR2 LQKENI. The CDR3 spans 15 residues. V lost 6 bases, J lost 3 bases, and 3 bases stayed unmatched. This CDR3 is CASSSGLAGEETQYF. The CDR3 bases are TGTGCCAGCTCGTCGGGACTAGCGGGGGAAGAGACCCAGTACTTC.

This clonotype was counted ten times or more. This chain uses TRBV7-2 with TRBJ2-7, with D perhaps matching TRBD2 (6 bases). Germline loops: CDR1 SGHTA, CDR2 FQGNSA. There are 15 residues in the CDR3. V was trimmed by 7 bases and J by 3 bases, leaving 19 bases between them. CDR3 nucleotides: TGTGCCAGCACCGAGGGCGGGGTGAGGGTCTACGAGCAGTACTTC. Its translation: CASTEGGVRVYEQYF.

The chain carries TRBV30 and TRBJ2-7, with 9 bases that match TRBD2. V was pared by 2 bases and J by 6 bases, with 5 bases of the junction left unmatched. Germline values: CDR1 GTSNPN, CDR2 SVGIG (reference sequence). The CDR3 runs to 13 residues. The CDR3 here is CAWSWTSAREQYF. CDR3 DNA: TGTGCCTGGAGTTGGACTAGCGCGCGCGAGCAGTACTTC.